This TCR beta chain was sequenced in a study of cytomegalovirus exposure and HLA in healthy donors. Regarding the study as a whole: Several V segments, TRBV6-2 and TRBV6-3 among them, could not be told apart and were dropped.

Primers for the PCR totalled 60 Vbeta and 13 Jbeta. TCRdb's table, derived via immunoSEQ multiplex PCR, lists solely in-frame clones and lacks some. Its table lists about 200,000 clones. The V gene lost 8 bases and the J gene lost 4 bases, with 15 bases spanning the gap. This CDR3 comprises 13 residues. Germline CDR1 and CDR2: MNHNS and SASEGT. Remarks on this clone: Its specificity is not known.

The chain has TRBV6-1 and TRBJ2-7; a possible D gene is TRBD2 (6 bases). The sample comprised PBMCs. The source of this sequence is a man aged 25 to 40 in good health and CMV-seronegative. CDR3 in amino acids: CASELTGGYEQYF. The CDR3 bases are TGTGCCAGCGAGCTTACCGGAGGGTACGAGCAGTACTTC.